The T cell receptor (beta chain) under discussion was sequenced for a study of cytotoxic CD8 clonotypes in ibrutinib-treated CLL. Whole-study results and caveats: Whereas clonality rose at ibrutinib response, it declined toward baseline at progression.

V lost 5 bases and J lost 2, with 12 bases in between. This CDR3 region has 14 residues. The germline V gene has CDR1 WNHNN and CDR2 SYGVQD (reference sequence). Profiled with immunoSEQ multiplex PCR; TCRdb holds only in-frame clones, not every one. The repertoire holds around 130,000 clones, with roughly 80% as singletons. This clone was seen a single time. Its antigen is still unknown. The specimen was PBMCs, collected after 24 months of ibrutinib treatment. V usage is TRBV10-1 and J usage is TRBJ1-1; no firm D call. The receptor was derived from a human donor with chronic lymphocytic leukemia. In DNA, the CDR3 is TGCGCCAGCAGTCCCCGGACGGGCAACACTGAAGCTTTCTTT. Amino acid sequence: CASSPRTGNTEAFF.